This passage covers 28 T cell receptor beta chains from one sample sequenced in a study of breast tumors, draining lymph nodes, adjacent tissues. Axillary draining lymph nodes of breast cancer patients supplied the node samples. TCRdb processed the multiplex PCR reads anew with MiXCR; each CDR3 protein has one entry. The table includes around 190,000 distinct CDR3 sequences, about 33% detected once. Sequencing was performed on axillary lymph node tissue. These receptors were collected from a female donor with breast cancer. Some clones in this sample may be carry-over from other donors' samples.

This chain joins TRBV6-1 and TRBJ2-1; 13 bases line up with TRBD2. The trim removed 8 bases at V and 10 bases at J, leaving 5 bases unmatched. The V gene's germline CDR1 is MNHNS and CDR2 SASEGT. The CDR3 extends over 13 amino acids. This CDR3 is CASGPGLAGEQFF. The CDR3 nucleotides are TGTGCCAGCGGTCCGGGACTAGCGGGGGAGCAGTTCTTC.

This clonotype has just a few counts. It may be a read error: a sequence one base away is much more abundant. The chain employs TRBV7-9 and TRBJ2-7; 10 bases fit TRBD2. CDR3 length: 17 residues. Germline-derived CDR1 and CDR2 are SEHNR and FQNEAQ (reference sequence). The CDR3 region is CASSLLRSSGRDYQQYF. The DNA of the CDR3 is TGTGCCAGCAGCTTACTAAGGTCTAGCGGGAGAGACTACCAGCAGTACTTC.

Ten or more counts support this clonotype. The V and J genes are TRBV9 and TRBJ1-2; D gene ambiguous. Germline V lookup: CDR1 SGDLS, CDR2 YYNGEE. The CDR3 spans 14 residues. V lost 0 bases and J 4 bases, leaving 10 bases between the germline ends. The CDR3 spells CASSVATTAYGYTF. The CDR3 DNA is TGTGCCAGCAGCGTAGCTACAACGGCCTATGGCTACACCTTC.

The CDR3, as DNA: TGTGCCAGCAGCTTCGGGGACGGGAGTGGCGAGCAGTACTTC. Its protein is CASSFGDGSGEQYF. This chain uses TRBV5-5 with TRBJ2-7; the D gene is possibly TRBD2 (6 bases). The CDR3 totals 14 residues. V was pared by 2 bases and J by 6 bases, with 15 bases between. Germline V lookup: CDR1 SGHKS, CDR2 YYEKEE (reference sequence). Full variable domain (remainder filled in from reference TRBV5-5 and TRBJ2-7): DAGVTQSPTHLIKTRGQQVTLRCSPISGHKSVSWYQQVLGQGPQFIFQYYEKEERGRGNFPDRFSARQFPNYSSELNVNALLLGDSALYLCASSFGDGSGEQYFGPGTRLTVT.

In regard to this clonotype: Because the CDR3's place on the DNA is in doubt, the DNA is left out and the CDR3 is given as listed by TCRdb. The rearrangement links TRBV5-6 to TRBJ2-7. CDR1 SGHDT and CDR2 YYEEEE come from the germline V gene. The CDR3 totals 18 residues, both ends included. CDR3 residues: CASSLATVASGITDTQYF.

This chain connects TRBV3-1 to TRBJ1-2, with 8 bases identical to TRBD1. The CDR3 extends over 17 amino acids. With 4 bases clipped from V and 4 bases from J, the junction kept 14 bases outside the gene matches. Germline V gene sequence: CDR1 LGHDT, CDR2 YNNKEL (reference sequence). CDR3 nucleotide sequence: TGTGCCAGCAGCCCGACGATTCAGGGGGCCGTTCTCTATGGCTACACCTTC. Translating gives CASSPTIQGAVLYGYTF.

This clonotype was observed many times. CDR3 nucleotide sequence: TGCAGCGTAGGGACTAGCGGGACCTACGAGCAGTACTTC. It encodes CSVGTSGTYEQYF. The chain recombines TRBV29-1 with TRBJ2-7, with 13 bases matching TRBD2. Germline V gene sequence: CDR1 SQVTM, CDR2 ANQGSEA. V lost 6 bases, J lost 2 bases, and 1 base stayed unmatched. This CDR3 comprises 13 residues.

This rearrangement joins TRBV5-4 to TRBJ2-1; 14 bases line up with TRBD2. Trimming took 6 bases from V and 8 from J; bases not matched to a gene: 10. This CDR3 spans 16 amino acids. Germline lookup yields CDR1 SGHNT and CDR2 YYREEE (reference sequence). The CDR3 here is CASNFGLAGGGHEQFF. The CDR3 DNA is TGTGCCAGCAACTTTGGACTAGCGGGAGGCGGGCATGAGCAGTTCTTC.

The chain uses TRBV12-5 and TRBJ2-6; no clear D gene. Trimming took 6 bases from V and 0 from J, leaving 6 bases between them. Germline assignment: CDR1 LGHNT and CDR2 FRNRAP. The CDR3 runs 14 residues. CDR3 residues: CASGSTSGANVLTF. CDR3 nucleotides: TGTGCTAGTGGATCCACCTCTGGGGCCAACGTCCTGACTTTC.

The chain carries TRBV5-1 and TRBJ2-1; D gene unclear. The CDR3 runs 13 residues. V lost 4 bases and J lost 5, with 10 bases in between. Germline V CDR1 and CDR2: SGHRS, YFSETQ. CDR3 coding DNA: TGCGCCAGCAGCGAGACCCTCGACAATGAGCAGTTCTTC. Translated: CASSETLDNEQFF.

The table lists this clonotype with many counts. The genes are TRBV4-2 and TRBJ2-5; maybe TRBD2 (5 bases). CDR3 length: 16 amino acids. Germline V gene data show CDR1 as LGHNA and CDR2 as YNFKEQ. V lost 0 bases, J lost 5 bases, and 16 bases lay in between. DNA for the CDR3: TGTGCCAGCAGCCAAGATGATACTAGTGCATGGGAGACCCAGTACTTC. Amino acid sequence: CASSQDDTSAWETQYF.

This clonotype was seen many times. V gene TRBV11-3 combines with J gene TRBJ1-2, with D uncertain. Between the trimmed V and J ends, which lost 0 bases and 6 bases, there was a span of 5 bases. Germline CDR1 is SGHNT and CDR2 is YENEEA. The CDR3 consists of 12 residues. This CDR3 reads CASSLEGNGYTF. CDR3 coding DNA: TGTGCCAGCAGCTTAGAGGGGAATGGCTACACCTTC.

This clonotype has ten or more counts. The CDR3 DNA is TGTGCCAGCACCACTTTTACCGGGGGGGACAGGGCTTCGGGGGAGCTGTTTTTT. Its protein product is CASTTFTGGDRASGELFF. This chain connects TRBV12-3 or TRBV12-4 to TRBJ2-2, with D perhaps TRBD1 (9 bases). V gave up 7 bases and J gave up 8 bases, with 29 bases separating them. The CDR3 is 18 amino acids.

This clonotype was seen repeatedly, ten times or more. The V call is TRBV19, the J call TRBJ2-7; D might be TRBD2 (5 bases). CDR1 is LNHDA and CDR2 is SQIVND in the germline V gene (reference sequence). Trimming took off 5 bases at V and 4 bases at J, with 15 bases between the two ends. This CDR3 has 14 residues. Written as DNA, the CDR3 is TGTGCCAGTAGTCCGTTTCACGGGATTTACGAGCAGTACTTC. It yields the protein CASSPFHGIYEQYF.

This clonotype was found a few times. This chain connects TRBV6-1 to TRBJ2-4, with D possibly TRBD2 on 5 matching bases. Per germline, CDR1 MNHNS and CDR2 SASEGT. Trimming took 4 bases from V and 1 from J, leaving 11 bases between them. The CDR3 contains 15 residues. The CDR3 sequence is CASSVGSVAKNIQYF. The CDR3 DNA reads as TGTGCCAGCAGTGTGGGTAGCGTTGCCAAAAACATTCAGTACTTC.

This rearrangement joins TRBV7-8 to TRBJ1-2; the D gene is possibly TRBD1 (5 bases). Germline V gene data show CDR1 as SGHVS and CDR2 as FQNEAQ. CDR3 length: 14 amino acids. V lost 4 bases and J lost 6, with 15 bases in between. The CDR3: CASSSAGEVDGYTF. CDR3 bases: TGTGCCAGCAGCTCGGCGGGGGAGGTAGATGGCTACACCTTC.

The sample holds many counts of this clonotype. The rearrangement uses TRBV5-5 and TRBJ1-2; D may be TRBD1 (6 bases). The germline CDR1 and CDR2 sequences are SGHKS and YYEKEE (reference sequence). The germline V and J ends were trimmed by 0 bases and 8 bases, with 14 bases remaining between them. CDR3 size: 14 residues. The CDR3 protein is CASSLARGREGYTF. CDR3 in DNA: TGTGCCAGCAGCTTGGCCAGGGGTCGAGAGGGCTACACCTTC.

This clonotype occurred a few times. The chain has TRBV6-5 and TRBJ2-7; 10 nucleotides agree with TRBD2. CDR1 and CDR2 (germline): MNHEY, SVGAGI. CDR3 length: 15 amino acids. Trimming cost V 7 bases and J 6 bases; bases outside gene matches: 12. CDR3 region: CASTSSGGTKAEQYF. The CDR3 region has the DNA TGTGCCAGCACGTCTAGCGGGGGAACAAAGGCCGAGCAGTACTTC.

This clonotype was found many times. V usage is TRBV6-2 or TRBV6-3 and J usage is TRBJ1-4; 9 positions match TRBD1. This CDR3 has 15 residues. From germline, CDR1 is MNHEY and CDR2 SVGEGT. V was pared by 8 bases and J by 8 bases, with 12 bases of the junction left unmatched. DNA for the CDR3: TGTGCCAGCTTCGGACCGGGACAGGGTCACGAAAAACTGTTTTTT. Encoded protein: CASFGPGQGHEKLFF.

This clonotype was seen repeatedly, ten times or more. The rearrangement links TRBV2 to TRBJ2-7; 8 nucleotides agree with TRBD2. Trimming took 2 bases from V and 6 from J; bases not matched to a gene: 9. The germline CDR1 and CDR2 sequences are SNHLY and FYNNEI. The CDR3 totals 15 residues. CDR3 coding DNA: TGTGCCAGCAGTGAATTGACTAGCGCAGCGGGCGAGCAGTACTTC. Its protein is CASSELTSAAGEQYF.

This clonotype showed up many times. As DNA, the CDR3 is TGTGCTAGTGGTCCGGGGCGGACTAGCGGGAGTAGGGTCGGGGAGCTGTTTTTT. Amino acids: CASGPGRTSGSRVGELFF. The chain uses TRBV12-5 and TRBJ2-2; 13 bases fit TRBD2. Germline V gene data show CDR1 as LGHNT and CDR2 as FRNRAP. The CDR3 runs to 18 residues. V lost 5 bases to trimming and J lost 7 bases; unmatched junction nucleotides: 13.

This clonotype was observed at least ten times. The chain is built from TRBV10-3 and TRBJ2-2; possible D gene TRBD1, 5 bases. V was trimmed by 10 bases and J by 0 bases, leaving 12 bases between them. Per germline, CDR1 ENHRY and CDR2 SYGVKD. The CDR3 consists of 14 residues. For the CDR3, the DNA is TGTGCCAGTCGGGCAGGGACGAACACCGGGGAGCTGTTTTTT. Translated: CASRAGTNTGELFF.

This clonotype was recorded at least ten times. This chain links TRBV6-1 with TRBJ2-7, with D possibly matching TRBD1 (5 bases). Germline V gene sequence: CDR1 MNHNS, CDR2 SASEGT. The CDR3 runs 14 residues. With 7 bases removed from V and 3 bases from J, the gap between germline ends came to 16 bases. The CDR3 loop is CASTQGVGHYEQYF. For the CDR3, the DNA is TGTGCCAGCACGCAAGGGGTGGGTCACTACGAGCAGTACTTC.

As to this clonotype: This may arise from a read error, as a much more abundant clone is one base away. The chain has TRBV5-5 and TRBJ1-2, with 7 bases lining up with TRBD1. The V gene's germline CDR1 is SGHKS and CDR2 YYEKEE (reference sequence). This CDR3 has 15 residues. The CDR3 here is CAGSFGTDVNYGYTF. CDR3 sequence (DNA): TGTGCCGGCAGCTTCGGGACAGACGTTAACTATGGCTACACCTTC. Full variable domain (outside the CDR3, taken from reference TRBV5-5 and TRBJ1-2): DAGVTQSPTHLIKTRGQQVTLRCSPISGHKSVSWYQQVLGQGPQFIFQYYEKEERGRGNFPDRFSARQFPNYSSELNVNALLLGDSALYLCAGSFGTDVNYGYTFGSGTRLTVV.

This clonotype was observed many times. The chain combines TRBV4-1 with TRBJ2-3, with D perhaps being TRBD1 or TRBD2 (5 bases each). The CDR3 is 15 residues long. Trimming left V 3 bases short and J 4 bases short, with 14 bases between. CDR1 MGHRA and CDR2 YSYEKL come from the germline V gene. Here the CDR3 DNA reads TGCGCCAGCAGCCAGCCGGGACCGACCGCAGATACGCAGTATTTT. This sequence encodes CASSQPGPTADTQYF.

This clonotype occurred many times. This sequence joins TRBV11-2 and TRBJ2-7; TRBD2 matches 8 bases. The CDR3 contains 16 residues. Per the germline V gene, CDR1 is SGHAT and CDR2 is FQNNGV. V shed 2 bases, J shed 2 bases, and the junction held 8 bases outside the gene matches. The CDR3 is CASSLYGSGVPYEQYF. The DNA for the CDR3 is TGTGCCAGCAGCTTATATGGTAGCGGGGTGCCCTACGAGCAGTACTTC.

Concerning this clonotype itself: The junction shows a germline mismatch at one end, possibly a read error. The rearrangement uses TRBV5-6 and TRBJ2-7; D is unresolved. This CDR3 region has 14 residues. Germline V gives CDR1 SGHDT, CDR2 YYEEEE. The DNA for the CDR3 is TGTGCCGGCAGCTTCGGACCCGGTTCTTACGAGCAGTACTTC. Residues: CAGSFGPGSYEQYF.

This chain links TRBV6-2 or TRBV6-3 with TRBJ1-5; D is unresolved. Trimming left V 2 bases short and J 6 bases short, with 23 bases between. Looked up from germline, CDR1 is MNHEY and CDR2 is SVGEGT. This CDR3 comprises 18 residues. The chain's CDR3 is CASSYRPGHPTWSQPQHF. The CDR3, as DNA: TGTGCCAGCAGTTACCGCCCTGGGCACCCTACATGGAGTCAGCCCCAGCATTTT.